The 24 T cell receptor beta chains below were found in one sample sequenced in a study of shared clonotypes between healthy human individuals. Measured with immunoSEQ multiplex PCR; TCRdb has only the in-frame clones, and not every one. The data show roughly 380,000 clones, roughly 96% seen once. What was sequenced was memory CD8+ T cells sorted from blood. Noted subset: CD45RO+ cells pooled with CCR7-negative TemRA cells. The source of these receptors is a man under 40 in good health.

The J gene is TRBJ2-7, the V gene TRBV4-1; tentative D call: TRBD1 (6 bases). CDR1 MGHRA and CDR2 YSYEKL come from the germline V gene. CDR3 length: 15 amino acids. The V and J ends lost 4 bases and 3 bases respectively, with 16 bases between them. CDR3 sequence reads: CASSLRQDGDYEQYF. The CDR3 bases are TGCGCCAGCAGCCTTCGACAGGATGGGGACTACGAGCAGTACTTC.

The rearrangement uses TRBV6-6 and TRBJ2-7; 12 nucleotides align to TRBD2. The CDR3 length is 16 residues. The V segment lost 0 bases and the J segment 7 bases; nucleotides outside the gene matches: 7. The germline V gene encodes CDR1 MNHNY and CDR2 SVGAGI (reference sequence). The CDR3 reads CASSYSGLAGLGEQYF. The CDR3 nucleotides are TGTGCCAGCAGTTACTCGGGACTAGCGGGTTTAGGGGAGCAGTACTTC.

The J gene is TRBJ2-1, the V gene TRBV5-1; 9 nucleotides line up with TRBD2. CDR1 is SGHRS and CDR2 is YFSETQ in the germline V gene. This CDR3 has 16 residues. Unmatched junction bases numbered 5, after V lost 1 base and J lost 3 bases. The CDR3 is CASSLYLAGYYNEQFF. In DNA form, the CDR3 reads TGCGCCAGCAGCTTGTATCTAGCGGGATACTACAATGAGCAGTTCTTC.

The J gene is TRBJ1-2, the V gene TRBV28, with TRBD1 as a possible D gene (6 bases). Germline lookup yields CDR1 MDHEN and CDR2 SYDVKM. V dropped 6 bases and J dropped 10 bases, with 15 bases sitting between them. This CDR3 contains 12 residues. The CDR3 DNA reads as TGTGCCAGCAGGGCGGACAGATACCACTACACCTTC. Translated, it gives CASRADRYHYTF.

The chain links TRBV19 to TRBJ2-2, with 8 nucleotides matching TRBD1. CDR1 is LNHDA and CDR2 is SQIVND in the germline V gene (reference sequence). This CDR3 has 17 residues. The junction had 19 bases not matched to a gene; V was cut back by 7 bases and J by 9 bases. The CDR3 region is CASTQIRGDRRSWELFF. Written as DNA, the CDR3 is TGTGCCAGTACCCAAATCCGAGGGGACAGGCGGTCTTGGGAGCTGTTTTTT.

A note on this clone: Because it lacks the conserved phenylalanine or tryptophan at the end, this CDR3 is likely a read error. No DNA is shown, since the ends of the CDR3 on it are uncertain; the CDR3 is the one TCRdb lists. The chain recombines TRBV6-5 with TRBJ2-4; the table's D call, TRBD2, was not checked against the DNA. The CDR3 is 11 residues long, ends included. In germline, CDR1 is MNHEY, CDR2 SVGAGI. CDR3: CASSYGTSGSQ.

About this clone itself: Within the sample, other DNA sequences also encode this same CDR3. The rearrangement uses TRBV19 and TRBJ2-7; TRBD2 is a possible D gene (5 bases). V lost 3 bases to trimming and J lost 1 base, with 7 bases between them. Germline V CDR1 and CDR2: LNHDA, SQIVND (reference sequence). This CDR3 contains 13 residues. CDR3 residues: CASSIEGSYEQYF. DNA for the CDR3: TGTGCCAGTAGTATTGAGGGTTCCTACGAGCAGTACTTC.

This chain links TRBV28 with TRBJ2-1; D is perhaps TRBD2 (6 bases). The germline V and J ends were trimmed by 3 bases and 7 bases, with 13 bases remaining between them. Germline V CDR1 and CDR2: MDHEN, SYDVKM. This CDR3 is built from 14 residues. Here the CDR3 DNA reads TGTGCCAGCAGTTTCCCGGGACTCCAGAATGAGCAGTTCTTC. It yields the protein CASSFPGLQNEQFF.

J is TRBJ2-7 and V is TRBV30; 11 bases are a match to TRBD2. V trimming: 0 bases; J trimming: 7 bases; junction bases outside the gene matches: 5. The CDR3 has 14 amino acids. Per germline, CDR1 GTSNPN and CDR2 SVGIG (reference sequence). The CDR3: CAWSVQLAGAEQYF. CDR3 in DNA: TGTGCCTGGAGTGTACAACTAGCGGGAGCTGAGCAGTACTTC.

This clone was detected only once. The chain uses TRBV21-1 and TRBJ1-1; the table gives TRBD1 as D, unverified against the DNA. TRBV21-1 is a recognized pseudogene. The CDR3 contains 12 residues. The DNA of the CDR3 is TGTGCCAGCAGCAAACAGAACACTGAAGCTTTCTTT. This codes for CASSKQNTEAFF.

Worth noting for this clone: Within the sample, other DNA sequences also encode this same CDR3. The rearrangement joins TRBV28 to TRBJ2-5; 7 nucleotides align to TRBD1. V gave up 5 bases and J gave up 1 base; unmatched junction bases: 1. Per germline, CDR1 MDHEN and CDR2 SYDVKM. This CDR3 is built from 13 residues. The CDR3 protein is CASSPGGQETQYF. The CDR3 DNA reads TGTGCCAGCAGTCCAGGGGGCCAAGAGACCCAGTACTTC.

The chain joins TRBV7-9 to TRBJ1-2; 7 bases agree with TRBD1. CDR1 SEHNR and CDR2 FQNEAQ come from the germline V gene (reference sequence). This CDR3 is built from 13 residues. After removal of 11 bases from V and 5 bases from J, the junction contained 11 bases not matched to a gene. The CDR3 reads CAVGQAASYGYTF. Written as DNA, the CDR3 is TGTGCCGTAGGACAGGCGGCTTCGTATGGCTACACCTTC.

The chain joins TRBV5-1 to TRBJ2-1, with 7 positions matching TRBD2. The CDR3 spans 16 residues. Germline lookup yields CDR1 SGHRS and CDR2 YFSETQ. With 6 bases clipped from V and 1 base from J, the junction kept 10 bases outside the gene matches. In nucleotides, the CDR3 is TGCGCCAGCAACCGACGGGAGGTTACGTCCTACAATGAGCAGTTCTTC. This codes for CASNRREVTSYNEQFF.

This clone was observed once. This chain joins TRBV10-3 and TRBJ2-7, with 7 bases matching TRBD1. The germline gives CDR1 ENHRY, CDR2 SYGVKD. The CDR3 has 12 amino acids. Trimming removed 6 bases from V and 3 bases from J; junction bases left unmatched: 2. This CDR3 reads CAISRQGYEQYF. The CDR3 DNA follows: TGTGCCATCAGCCGACAGGGCTACGAGCAGTACTTC.

The V gene is TRBV7-8, the J gene TRBJ2-1, with 14 bases fitting TRBD2. Germline trimming cut 5 bases from V and 8 bases from J; bases unmatched to any gene: 5. The CDR3 length is 15 residues. The V gene's germline CDR1 is SGHVS and CDR2 FQNEAQ. CDR3: CASSTRLAGGDEQFF. The CDR3 DNA reads TGTGCCAGCAGCACTCGACTAGCGGGAGGGGATGAGCAGTTCTTC.

J is TRBJ2-2 and V is TRBV7-8; the D is unclear. This CDR3 is 16 amino acids long. The germline CDR1 and CDR2 sequences are SGHVS and FQNEAQ. The V end lost 4 bases, the J end lost 3 bases, and 15 bases lay between the germline ends. The CDR3 DNA follows: TGTGCCAGCAGCTCGACTTTGGGCTGGGACACCGGGGAGCTGTTTTTT. Its translation is CASSSTLGWDTGELFF.

The chain recombines TRBV5-1 with TRBJ2-2; possibly TRBD1 for D (6 bases). Trimming shortened V by 1 base and J by 1 base, and 11 bases separated the two germline ends. CDR1 is SGHRS, CDR2 YFSETQ, per germline. This CDR3 region has 16 residues. In DNA, the CDR3 is TGCGCCAGCAGCTTGAGGCCCAGGGGGAACACCGGGGAGCTGTTTTTT. It is translated as CASSLRPRGNTGELFF.

The chain recombines TRBV6-5 with TRBJ2-7; no clear D. The CDR3 runs 14 residues. V was pared by 0 bases and J by 2 bases, with 8 bases between. The germline CDR1 and CDR2 sequences are MNHEY and SVGAGI. The CDR3 nucleotides are TGTGCCAGCAGTTACTCGAAACAGACCTACGAGCAGTACTTC. Protein product: CASSYSKQTYEQYF.

The V gene is TRBV4-1, the J gene TRBJ2-1; 9 bases map to TRBD2. Trimming removed 3 bases from V and 7 bases from J; junction bases left unmatched: 22. CDR1 is MGHRA and CDR2 is YSYEKL in the germline V gene. The CDR3 runs 20 residues. The CDR3: CASSQDDSGSLPWQENEQFF. CDR3 bases: TGCGCCAGCAGCCAGGACGATAGCGGGAGTCTCCCCTGGCAGGAAAATGAGCAGTTCTTC.

This chain connects TRBV28 to TRBJ2-7; 7 nucleotides line up with TRBD1. J was trimmed by 5 bases and V by 0 bases; bases with no gene match: 4. Germline V gives CDR1 MDHEN, CDR2 SYDVKM. The CDR3 contains 14 residues. Here the CDR3 DNA reads TGTGCCAGCAGTTTATGGGACAGGCGGGACGAGCAGTACTTC. Amino acid sequence: CASSLWDRRDEQYF.

This clone was seen a handful of times. The chain carries TRBV28 and TRBJ1-2; the D is unclear. Germline CDR1 is MDHEN and CDR2 is SYDVKM. V lost 3 bases and J 7 bases, leaving 12 bases between the germline ends. CDR3 length: 13 amino acids. CDR3 amino acids: CASSLSRRSGYTF. The DNA for the CDR3 is TGTGCCAGCAGTTTGTCCAGGAGGTCTGGCTACACCTTC.

The chain links TRBV6-1 to TRBJ2-7; maybe TRBD1 (5 bases). Germline V gene sequence: CDR1 MNHNS, CDR2 SASEGT. Deletions cut 5 bases from V and 5 bases from J, with 13 bases between. This CDR3 spans 13 amino acids. CDR3 nucleotide sequence: TGTGCCAGCAGTCCCCACAGGTTCCACGAGCAGTACTTC. Translating gives CASSPHRFHEQYF.

The table lists this clone with a count of one. The V and J genes are TRBV5-3 and TRBJ2-3; D not resolved. TRBV5-3 is given ORF status, its function remaining uncertain. The CDR3 has 13 residues. Trimming left V 2 bases short and J 2 bases short, with 6 bases between. The CDR3 sequence: CARSLTHTDTQYF. For the CDR3, the DNA is TGTGCCAGAAGCTTAACCCACACAGATACGCAGTATTTT.

The chain is built from TRBV6-1 and TRBJ2-2; TRBD2 aligns across 8 bases. This CDR3 has 14 residues. The germline gives CDR1 MNHNS, CDR2 SASEGT. Trimming at V came to 8 bases and at J to 3 bases, leaving 5 bases not matched to a gene. CDR3 sequence reads: CASQRESHTGELFF. CDR3 coding DNA: TGTGCCAGCCAGCGGGAGTCTCACACCGGGGAGCTGTTTTTT.